The source of this T cell receptor (beta chain) is a study of blood T cell repertoires in COVID-19. The overall study: Samples came from the United States, Italy and Spain, spanning acute and convalescent COVID-19. T cells, B-cell-depleted T cells, or PBMCs provided the cDNA or gDNA that served as material.

As originally analysed: Estimated nucleated cell counts came from reference gene primer amplification. Generated by immunoSEQ multiplex PCR, the TCRdb table keeps only in-frame clones and is missing some. V, J and clone size reflect that table, while D and trimming were determined from the DNA. The sample lists 120,000 or so clones, 70% to 90% occurring once. This sequence originates from a woman of 80 years or more with acute or convalescent COVID-19. Material for sequencing was peripheral blood.

The DNA of the CDR3 is TGTGCCAGCAGTTTCTGGAACACCGGGGAGCTGTTTTTT. Translated: CASSFWNTGELFF. The chain links TRBV27 to TRBJ2-2; D gene unclear. The CDR3 runs 13 residues. V lost 3 bases and J 1 base, leaving 3 bases between the germline ends. Per germline, CDR1 MNHEY and CDR2 SMNVEV (reference sequence).